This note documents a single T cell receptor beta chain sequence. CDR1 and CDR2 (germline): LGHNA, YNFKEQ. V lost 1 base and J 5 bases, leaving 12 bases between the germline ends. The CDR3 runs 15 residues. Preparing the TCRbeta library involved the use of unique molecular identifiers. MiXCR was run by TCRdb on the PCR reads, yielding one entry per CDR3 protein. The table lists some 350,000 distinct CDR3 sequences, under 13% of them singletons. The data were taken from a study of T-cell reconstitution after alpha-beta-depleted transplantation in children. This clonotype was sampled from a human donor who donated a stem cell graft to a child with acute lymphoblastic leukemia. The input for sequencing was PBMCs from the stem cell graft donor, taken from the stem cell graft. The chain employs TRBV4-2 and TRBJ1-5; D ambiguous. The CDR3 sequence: CASSQAGLGYQPQHF. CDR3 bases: TGTGCCAGCAGCCAAGCGGGATTAGGGTATCAGCCCCAGCATTTT.